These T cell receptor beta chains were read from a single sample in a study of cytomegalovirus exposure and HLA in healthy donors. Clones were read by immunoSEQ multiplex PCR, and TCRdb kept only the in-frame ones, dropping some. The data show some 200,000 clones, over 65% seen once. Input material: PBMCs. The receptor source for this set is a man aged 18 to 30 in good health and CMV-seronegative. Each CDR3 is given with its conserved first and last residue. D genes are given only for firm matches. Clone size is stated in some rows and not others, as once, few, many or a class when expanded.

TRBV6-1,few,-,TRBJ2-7,TGTGCCAGCAGTGAAGGGAGAGTTTATTTAGCGGTGGGTTCCTACGAGCAGTACTTC,CASSEGRVYLAVGSYEQYF
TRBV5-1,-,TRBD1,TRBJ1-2,TGCGCCAGCAGCTTCACGACAGGGGGCGCCGACGGCTACACCTTC,CASSFTTGGADGYTF
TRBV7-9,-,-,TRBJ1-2,TGTGCCAGCAGCATAGGGACATGGGCTAACTATGGCTACACCTTC,CASSIGTWANYGYTF
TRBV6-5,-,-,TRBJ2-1,TGTGCCAGCAGTCCAAGGCCAGGGGTGAATGAGCAGTTCTTC,CASSPRPGVNEQFF
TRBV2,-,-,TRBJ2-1,TGTGCCAACTCGGGGACACAAAGCGGCGAGCAGTTCTTC,CANSGTQSGEQFF
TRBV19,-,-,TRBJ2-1,TGTGCCAGTAGTGTCGCCGGGACTTACTACAATGAGCAGTTCTTC,CASSVAGTYYNEQFF
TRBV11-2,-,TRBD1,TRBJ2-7,TGTGCCAGCAGCTTAGGGGTATCCGGGACAGCGTTCAACGAGCAGTACTTC,CASSLGVSGTAFNEQYF
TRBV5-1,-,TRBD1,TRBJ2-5,TGCGCCAGCAGTTACCGACAGGGGGGTTTCCAAGAGACCCAGTACTTC,CASSYRQGGFQETQYF
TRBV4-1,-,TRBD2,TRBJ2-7,TGCGCCAGCAGCCAAGAGCCTAGCGGCCTTGACGAGCAGTACTTC,CASSQEPSGLDEQYF
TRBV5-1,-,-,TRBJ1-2,TGCGCCAGCAGCCAACAACAGGGACCAGATAACTATGGCTACACCTTC,CASSQQQGPDNYGYTF
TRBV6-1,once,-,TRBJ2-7,TGTGCCAGCACGACAGCGCCTTCCTACGAGCAGTACTTC,CASTTAPSYEQYF
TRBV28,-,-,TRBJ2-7,TGTGCCAGCAGTCAGGGTTTGAGCTACGAGCAGTACTTC,CASSQGLSYEQYF
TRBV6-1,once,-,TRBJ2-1,TGTGCCACGAGTTCGGCCTACAATGAGCAGTTCTTC,CATSSAYNEQFF
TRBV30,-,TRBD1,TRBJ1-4,TGTGCCGCCTCCAGGGGGACTAATGAAAAACTGTTTTTT,CAASRGTNEKLFF
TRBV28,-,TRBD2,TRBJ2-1,TGTGCCAGCGGAGGACTAGCGGGAGGGTATGAGCAGTTCTTC,CASGGLAGGYEQFF
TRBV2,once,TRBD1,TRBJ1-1,TGTGCCAGCAGTAAGGGACAGCTGAACACTGAAGCTTTCTTT,CASSKGQLNTEAFF
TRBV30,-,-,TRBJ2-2,TGTGCCTGGAGGCTAGCGCAAGACACCGGGGAGCTGTTTTTT,CAWRLAQDTGELFF